Listed here are 3 T cell receptor beta chains from one sample, sequenced in a study of post-analysis software for immune sequencing data. Built from TCR beta cDNA, the libraries had unique molecular identifiers in them. TCRdb re-derived calls from the PCR reads in MiXCR, one entry per CDR3 protein. The sample has roughly 870,000 distinct CDR3 sequences; around 53% are singletons. These receptors are not linked to any known antigen. Findings and caveats of the study: Roughly 5 TRBV segments, including TRBV5-6, TRBV5-1 and TRBV20-1, were more frequent in patients than controls.

The source material was blood. The origin of the receptors is a girl aged 10-17 years with multiple sclerosis.

V usage is TRBV20-1 and J usage is TRBJ2-6; the D gene is possibly TRBD1 (5 bases). The CDR3 totals 13 residues. V lost 5 bases, J lost 2 bases, and 7 bases lay in between. CDR1 DFQATT and CDR2 SNEGSKA come from the germline V gene (reference sequence). In nucleotides, the CDR3 is TGCAGTGCTGGCAGGGCTGGGGCCAACGTCCTGACTTTC. As protein: CSAGRAGANVLTF.

The chain links TRBV5-1 to TRBJ2-3; 7 bases align to TRBD1. The V and J ends lost 2 bases and 2 bases, in that order; junction bases with no gene match: 8. Germline CDR1 and CDR2: SGHRS and YFSETQ. CDR3 length: 16 amino acids. The CDR3 region is CASSLEPGQPTDTQYF. The CDR3 DNA is TGCGCCAGCAGCTTAGAACCGGGACAGCCCACAGATACGCAGTATTTT.

The rearrangement joins TRBV12-3 or TRBV12-4 to TRBJ1-4, with D possibly being TRBD1 (5 bases). Trimming cost V 0 bases and J 3 bases, with 5 bases left between them. CDR3 length: 14 amino acids. The CDR3 here is CASSLARANEKLFF. CDR3 bases: TGTGCCAGCAGTTTAGCCAGGGCTAATGAAAAACTGTTTTTT.